This T cell receptor beta chain was sequenced during a study of blood T cells in healthy people across ages. With a J-beta primer mix and a sample-barcoded 5' primer, a second PCR ran about 7 to 12 cycles. TCRdb processed the 5' RACE reads anew with MiXCR; each CDR3 protein has one entry. The sample yields some 700,000 distinct CDR3 sequences, roughly 41% seen once. The CDR3 spans 13 residues. With 8 bases removed from V and 11 bases from J, the gap between germline ends came to 18 bases. Germline CDR1 is MDHEN and CDR2 is SYDVKM. In its sample, this clonotype was seen a few times. Sequenced material: blood. The source of this sequence is an older woman in good health. The chain links TRBV28 to TRBJ1-4, with a weak D call TRBD1 (5 bases). CDR3 in amino acids: CASGTGAAEKLFF. The CDR3 DNA reads as TGTGCCAGCGGGACCGGGGCCGCGGAGAAACTGTTTTTT.